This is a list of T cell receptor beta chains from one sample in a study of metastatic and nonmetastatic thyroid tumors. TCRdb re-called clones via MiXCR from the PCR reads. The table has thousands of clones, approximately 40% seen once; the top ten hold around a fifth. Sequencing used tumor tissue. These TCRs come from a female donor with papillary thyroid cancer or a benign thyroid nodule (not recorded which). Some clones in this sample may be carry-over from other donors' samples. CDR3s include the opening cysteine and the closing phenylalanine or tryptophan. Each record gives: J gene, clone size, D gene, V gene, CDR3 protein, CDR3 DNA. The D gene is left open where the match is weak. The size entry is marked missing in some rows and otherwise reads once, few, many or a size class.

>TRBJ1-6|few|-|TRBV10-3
CAISESSGLSPLHF
TGTGCCATCAGTGAGTCTAGTGGACTTTCACCCCTCCACTTT
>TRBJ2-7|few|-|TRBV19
CASGHSSYEQYF
TGTGCCAGTGGACACAGCTCCTACGAGCAGTACTTC
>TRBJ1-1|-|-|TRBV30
CAWRSTWTEAFF
TGTGCCTGGCGTTCCACGTGGACTGAAGCTTTCTTT
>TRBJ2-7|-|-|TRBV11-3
CASSLGHPQYDYEQYF
TGTGCCAGCAGCTTAGGCCACCCCCAATACGACTACGAGCAGTACTTC
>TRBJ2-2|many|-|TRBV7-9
CASSSPTSNTGELFF
TGTGCCAGCAGCTCCCCCACCTCGAACACCGGGGAGCTGTTTTTT
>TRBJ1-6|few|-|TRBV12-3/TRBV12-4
CASTLMGNSPLHF
TGTGCCAGCACCTTGATGGGGAATTCACCCCTCCACTTT
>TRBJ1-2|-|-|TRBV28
CASSLDSVNGYTF
TGTGCCAGCAGTTTAGACAGCGTTAATGGCTACACCTTC
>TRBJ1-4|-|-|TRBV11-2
CASSLGIEKLFF
TGTGCCAGCAGCTTAGGAATTGAAAAACTGTTTTTT
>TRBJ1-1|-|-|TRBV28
CASSAWDGGMNTEAFF
TGTGCCAGCAGTGCCTGGGACGGGGGGATGAACACTGAAGCTTTCTTT
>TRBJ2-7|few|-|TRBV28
CASSLNFYEQYF
TGTGCCAGCAGTTTAAATTTCTACGAGCAGTACTTC
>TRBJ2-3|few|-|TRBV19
CATSSTDSSTDTQYF
TGTGCCACATCATCGACTGATTCTAGCACAGATACGCAGTATTTT
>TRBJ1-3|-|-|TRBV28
CASSDVLATIYF
TGTGCCAGCAGTGACGTTTTGGCCACCATATATTTT
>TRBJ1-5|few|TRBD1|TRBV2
CASSGGQAAQPQHF
TGTGCCAGCAGTGGGGGACAGGCGGCTCAGCCCCAGCATTTT
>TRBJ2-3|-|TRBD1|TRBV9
CASSVGPSYRGQTDTQYF
TGTGCCAGCAGCGTAGGACCCTCTTACAGGGGGCAGACAGATACGCAGTATTTT
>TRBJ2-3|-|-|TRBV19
CASRESLTGRIDTQYF
TGTGCCAGTAGAGAAAGTTTGACAGGGAGGATAGATACGCAGTATTTT
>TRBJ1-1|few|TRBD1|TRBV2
CASSQPAGGTEAFF
TGTGCCAGCAGTCAGCCCGCAGGGGGAACTGAAGCTTTCTTT
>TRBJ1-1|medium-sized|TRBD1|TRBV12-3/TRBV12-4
CASTGPGDRVRYTEAFF
TGTGCCAGCACTGGGCCCGGGGACAGGGTGAGGTACACTGAAGCTTTCTTT
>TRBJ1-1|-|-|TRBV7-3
CASSFGGITEAFF
TGTGCCAGCAGCTTCGGGGGGATCACTGAAGCTTTCTTT
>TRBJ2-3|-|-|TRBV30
CAWSVGGLYTQYF
TGTGCCTGGAGTGTTGGGGGGCTATATACGCAGTATTTT
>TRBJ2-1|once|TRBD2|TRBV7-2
CASSLSERRELEQFF
TGTGCCAGCAGCTTATCGGAAAGGCGGGAGCTTGAGCAGTTCTTC
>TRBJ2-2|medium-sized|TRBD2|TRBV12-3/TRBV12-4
CAIRGGPTNTGELFF
TGTGCCATCCGGGGGGGGCCTACGAACACCGGGGAGCTGTTTTTT
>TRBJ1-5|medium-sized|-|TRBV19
CASSILGNQPQHF
TGTGCCAGTAGTATTTTAGGGAATCAGCCCCAGCATTTT
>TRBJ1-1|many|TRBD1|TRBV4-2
CASNAPGQGVTEAFF
TGTGCCAGCAACGCCCCGGGACAGGGTGTAACTGAAGCTTTCTTT
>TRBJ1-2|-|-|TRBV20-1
CSAQAQGTSGPGYGYTF
TGCAGTGCCCAGGCCCAGGGGACCTCGGGGCCCGGCTATGGCTACACCTTC
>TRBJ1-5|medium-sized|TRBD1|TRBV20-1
CSARPLNPGGLGQPQHF
TGCAGTGCCAGACCACTTAATCCAGGGGGCCTGGGACAGCCCCAGCATTTT
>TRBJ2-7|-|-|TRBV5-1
CASSKFSGPYEQYF
TGCGCCAGCAGCAAATTTAGCGGCCCCTACGAGCAGTACTTC
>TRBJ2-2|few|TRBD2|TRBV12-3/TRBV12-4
CASSLKLAGVRELFF
TGTGCCAGCAGTTTAAAGCTAGCGGGAGTACGGGAGCTGTTTTTT
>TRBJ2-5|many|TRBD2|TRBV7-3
CASSPSGGGQETQYF
TGTGCCAGCAGCCCTAGCGGGGGGGGCCAAGAGACCCAGTACTTC
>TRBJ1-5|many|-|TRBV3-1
CASSEGINQPQHF
TGTGCCAGCAGCGAAGGGATAAATCAGCCCCAGCATTTT
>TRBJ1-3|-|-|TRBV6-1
CATTRDRNTIYF
TGTGCCACCACACGTGACCGAAACACCATATATTTT
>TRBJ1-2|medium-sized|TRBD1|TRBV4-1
CASSQASGRGSGYTF
TGCGCCAGCAGCCAAGCGTCAGGCAGGGGGAGCGGCTACACCTTC
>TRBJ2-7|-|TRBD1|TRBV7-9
CASSPWTGSYEQYF
TGTGCCAGCAGCCCGTGGACAGGGTCCTACGAGCAGTACTTC
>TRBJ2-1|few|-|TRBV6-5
CASSYNNEQFF
TGTGCCAGCAGTTACAACAATGAGCAGTTCTTC
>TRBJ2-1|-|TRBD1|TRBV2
CASPERGTGGGDEQFF
TGTGCCAGCCCCGAGAGAGGGACAGGGGGCGGAGATGAGCAGTTCTTC
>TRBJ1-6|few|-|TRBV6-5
CASSYNGENSPLHF
TGTGCCAGCAGTTACAACGGGGAGAACTCACCCCTCCACTTT
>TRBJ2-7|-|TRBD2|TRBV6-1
CASSGTSGSYEQYF
TGTGCCAGCAGCGGGACTAGCGGGTCCTACGAGCAGTACTTC
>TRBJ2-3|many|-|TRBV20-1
CSAKLITPQDTQYF
TGCAGTGCTAAACTGATTACGCCTCAGGATACGCAGTATTTT
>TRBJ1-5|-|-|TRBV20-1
CSAGGLGWDQPQHF
TGCAGTGCTGGGGGCCTGGGGTGGGATCAGCCCCAGCATTTT
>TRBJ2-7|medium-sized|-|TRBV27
CASSPSGGGGMYEQYF
TGTGCCAGCAGTCCCTCCGGTGGGGGGGGCATGTACGAGCAGTACTTC
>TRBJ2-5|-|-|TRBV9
CASRTGPKETQYF
TGTGCCAGCAGAACGGGGCCAAAAGAGACCCAGTACTTC
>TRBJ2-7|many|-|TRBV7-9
CASSLEGGGYEQYF
TGTGCCAGCAGCTTAGAGGGGGGGGGCTACGAGCAGTACTTC
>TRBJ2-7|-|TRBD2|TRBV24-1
CATSDASGSSYEQYF
TGTGCCACCAGTGACGCTAGCGGGAGCTCCTACGAGCAGTACTTC
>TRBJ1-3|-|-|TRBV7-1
CASSSRVGGLRTISGNTIYF
TGTGCCAGCAGCTCAAGGGTCGGGGGTTTGAGGACCATCTCTGGAAACACCATATATTTT
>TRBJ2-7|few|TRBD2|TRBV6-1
CASSEDGAGAYEQYF
TGTGCCAGCAGTGAAGACGGGGCGGGAGCCTACGAGCAGTACTTC
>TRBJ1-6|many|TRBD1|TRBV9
CASSAGTGYSPLHF
TGTGCCAGCAGCGCCGGGACAGGATATTCACCCCTCCACTTT
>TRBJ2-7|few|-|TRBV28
CASSSRESPYEQYF
TGTGCCAGCAGTAGCAGGGAATCCCCCTACGAGCAGTACTTC
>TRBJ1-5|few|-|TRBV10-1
CASSDRGSQPQHF
TGCGCCAGCAGTGACAGGGGAAGTCAGCCCCAGCATTTT
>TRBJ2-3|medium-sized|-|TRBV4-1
CASSQVHGGPSDTQYF
TGCGCCAGCAGCCAAGTCCACGGGGGGCCATCAGATACGCAGTATTTT
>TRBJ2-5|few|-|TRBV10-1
CAISETMAGETQYF
TGCGCCATCAGTGAGACTATGGCTGGAGAGACCCAGTACTTC
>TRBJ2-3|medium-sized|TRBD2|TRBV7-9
CASSLIAGGPNTDTQYF
TGTGCCAGCAGCTTAATAGCGGGGGGGCCAAACACAGATACGCAGTATTTT
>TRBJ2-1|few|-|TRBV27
CVSSRTAADEQFF
TGTGTCAGCAGTCGGACCGCAGCGGATGAGCAGTTCTTC
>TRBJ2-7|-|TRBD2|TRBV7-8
CASSLATSVSSYEQYF
TGTGCCAGCAGCTTAGCCACTAGCGTGTCCTCCTACGAGCAGTACTTC
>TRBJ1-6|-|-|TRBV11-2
CASSRLGTDLPSPLHF
TGTGCCAGCAGCCGCCTCGGGACCGATCTACCTTCACCCCTCCACTTT
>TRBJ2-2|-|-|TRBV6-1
CASMSPNHPGELFF
TGTGCCAGCATGTCCCCAAACCATCCCGGGGAGCTGTTTTTT
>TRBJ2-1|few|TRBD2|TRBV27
CASSSPRTSGGINEQFF
TGTGCCAGCAGTTCTCCTCGGACTAGCGGGGGGATAAATGAGCAGTTCTTC